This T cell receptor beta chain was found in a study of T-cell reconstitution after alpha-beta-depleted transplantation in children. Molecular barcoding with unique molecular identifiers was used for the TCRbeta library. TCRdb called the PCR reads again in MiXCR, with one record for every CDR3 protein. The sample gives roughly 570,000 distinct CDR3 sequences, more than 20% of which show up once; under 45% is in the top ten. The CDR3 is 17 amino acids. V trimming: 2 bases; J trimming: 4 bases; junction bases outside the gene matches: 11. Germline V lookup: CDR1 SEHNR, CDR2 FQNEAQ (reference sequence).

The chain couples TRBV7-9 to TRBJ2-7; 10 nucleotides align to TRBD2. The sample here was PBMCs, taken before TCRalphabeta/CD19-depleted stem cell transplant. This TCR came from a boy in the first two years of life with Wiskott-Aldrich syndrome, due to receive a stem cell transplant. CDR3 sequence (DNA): TGTGCCAGCAGCTTAAAGGCTTCTAGCGGGAGACCTTACGAGCAGTACTTC. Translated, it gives CASSLKASSGRPYEQYF.